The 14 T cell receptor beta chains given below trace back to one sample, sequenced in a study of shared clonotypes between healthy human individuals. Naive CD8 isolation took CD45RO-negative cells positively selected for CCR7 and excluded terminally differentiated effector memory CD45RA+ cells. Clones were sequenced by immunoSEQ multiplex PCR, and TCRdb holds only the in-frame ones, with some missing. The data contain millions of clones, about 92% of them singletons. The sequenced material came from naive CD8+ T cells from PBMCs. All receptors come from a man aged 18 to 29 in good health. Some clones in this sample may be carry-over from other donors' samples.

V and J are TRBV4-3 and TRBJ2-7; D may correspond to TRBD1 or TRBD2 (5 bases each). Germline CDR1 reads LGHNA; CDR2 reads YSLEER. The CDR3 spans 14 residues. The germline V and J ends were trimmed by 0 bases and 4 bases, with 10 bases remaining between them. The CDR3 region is CASSQDRGRYEQYF. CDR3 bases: TGCGCCAGCAGCCAAGATCGGGGCAGGTACGAGCAGTACTTC.

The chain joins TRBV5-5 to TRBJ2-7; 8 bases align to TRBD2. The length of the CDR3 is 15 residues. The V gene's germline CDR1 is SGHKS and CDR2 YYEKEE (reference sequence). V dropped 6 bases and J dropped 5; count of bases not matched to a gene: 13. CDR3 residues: CASITRSGSPHEQYF. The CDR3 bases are TGTGCCAGCATCACCCGGAGCGGGAGCCCCCACGAGCAGTACTTC. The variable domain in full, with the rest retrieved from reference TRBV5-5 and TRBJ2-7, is DAGVTQSPTHLIKTRGQQVTLRCSPISGHKSVSWYQQVLGQGPQFIFQYYEKEERGRGNFPDRFSARQFPNYSSELNVNALLLGDSALYLCASITRSGSPHEQYFGPGTRLTVT.

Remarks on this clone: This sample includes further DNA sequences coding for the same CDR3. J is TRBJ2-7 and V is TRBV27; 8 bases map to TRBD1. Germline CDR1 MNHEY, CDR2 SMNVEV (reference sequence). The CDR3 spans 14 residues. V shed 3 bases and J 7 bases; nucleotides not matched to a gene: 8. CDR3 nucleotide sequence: TGTGCCAGCAGTTTTGGGCAGGGGGCGGGTGAGCAGTACTTC. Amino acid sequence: CASSFGQGAGEQYF.

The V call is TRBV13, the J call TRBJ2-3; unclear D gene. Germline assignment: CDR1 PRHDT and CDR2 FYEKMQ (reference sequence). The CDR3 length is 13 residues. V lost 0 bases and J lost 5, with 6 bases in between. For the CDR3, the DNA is TGTGCCAGCAGCTTAGGCGAGAAAGATACGCAGTATTTT. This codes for CASSLGEKDTQYF.

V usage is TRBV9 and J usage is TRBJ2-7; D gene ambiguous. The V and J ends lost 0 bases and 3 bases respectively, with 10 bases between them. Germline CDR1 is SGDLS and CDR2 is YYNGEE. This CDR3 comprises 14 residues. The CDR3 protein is CASSVDGENYEQYF. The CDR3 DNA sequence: TGTGCCAGCAGCGTAGATGGGGAAAACTACGAGCAGTACTTC.

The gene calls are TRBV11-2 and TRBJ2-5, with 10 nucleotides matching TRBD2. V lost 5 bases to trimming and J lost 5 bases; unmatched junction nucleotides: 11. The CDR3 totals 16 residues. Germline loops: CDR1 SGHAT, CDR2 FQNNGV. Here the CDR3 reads CASSERLAGVEETQYF. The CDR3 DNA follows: TGTGCCAGCAGCGAGAGGCTAGCGGGAGTTGAGGAGACCCAGTACTTC.

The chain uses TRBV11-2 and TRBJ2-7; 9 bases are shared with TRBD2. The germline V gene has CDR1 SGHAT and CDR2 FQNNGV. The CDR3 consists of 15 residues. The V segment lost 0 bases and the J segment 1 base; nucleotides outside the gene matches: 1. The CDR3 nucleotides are TGTGCCAGCAGCTTAGAAGCGGGAGGTTCCTACGAGCAGTACTTC. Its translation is CASSLEAGGSYEQYF.

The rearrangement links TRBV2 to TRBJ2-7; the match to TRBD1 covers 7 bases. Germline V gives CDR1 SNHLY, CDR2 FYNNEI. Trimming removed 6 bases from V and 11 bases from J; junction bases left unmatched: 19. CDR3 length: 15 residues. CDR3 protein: CASREQTGNLYVKYF. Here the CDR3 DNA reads TGTGCCAGCAGGGAACAGACAGGGAACCTATACGTAAAGTACTTC.

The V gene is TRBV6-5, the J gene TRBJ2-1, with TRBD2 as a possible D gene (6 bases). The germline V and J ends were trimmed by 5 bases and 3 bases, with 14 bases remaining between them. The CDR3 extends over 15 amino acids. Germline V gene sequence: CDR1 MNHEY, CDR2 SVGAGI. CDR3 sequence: CASSHPLGGYNEQFF. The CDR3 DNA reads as TGTGCCAGCAGTCATCCCCTGGGAGGCTACAATGAGCAGTTCTTC.

The CDR3 region is CASSLLIDTQYF. In nucleotides, the CDR3 is TGTGCCAGCAGCTTGCTTATAGATACGCAGTATTTT. The V gene is TRBV5-6, the J gene TRBJ2-3; no clear D gene. The V end was cut by 1 base, the J end by 5 bases, with 5 bases between. CDR1 and CDR2 from the germline V gene are SGHDT and YYEEEE. There are 12 residues in the CDR3. Looking up the rest from reference TRBV5-6 and TRBJ2-3 gives the full variable domain: DAGVTQSPTHLIKTRGQQVTLRCSPKSGHDTVSWYQQALGQGPQFIFQYYEEEERQRGNFPDRFSGHQFPNYSSELNVNALLLGDSALYLCASSLLIDTQYFGPGTRLTVL.

CDR3 loop: CASTPVRGEQYF. The DNA of the CDR3 is TGTGCCAGCACCCCCGTACGGGGCGAGCAGTACTTC. This sequence joins TRBV11-2 and TRBJ2-7, with D perhaps matching TRBD2 (5 bases). CDR1 and CDR2 from the germline V gene are SGHAT and FQNNGV. Trimming cost V 7 bases and J 6 bases, with 13 bases left between them. This CDR3 comprises 12 residues.

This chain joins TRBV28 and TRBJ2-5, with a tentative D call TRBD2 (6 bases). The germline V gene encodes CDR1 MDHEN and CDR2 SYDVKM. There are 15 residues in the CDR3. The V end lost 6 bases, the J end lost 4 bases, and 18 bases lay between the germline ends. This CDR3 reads CASSRMKRGGETQYF. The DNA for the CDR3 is TGTGCCAGCAGCCGCATGAAGAGGGGAGGAGAGACCCAGTACTTC.

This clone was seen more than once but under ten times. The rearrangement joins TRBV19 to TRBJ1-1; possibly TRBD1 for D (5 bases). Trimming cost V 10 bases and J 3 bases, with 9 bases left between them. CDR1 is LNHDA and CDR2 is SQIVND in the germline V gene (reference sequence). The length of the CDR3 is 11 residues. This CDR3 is CATRGHTEAFF. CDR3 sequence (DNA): TGTGCCACCCGGGGACACACTGAAGCTTTCTTT.

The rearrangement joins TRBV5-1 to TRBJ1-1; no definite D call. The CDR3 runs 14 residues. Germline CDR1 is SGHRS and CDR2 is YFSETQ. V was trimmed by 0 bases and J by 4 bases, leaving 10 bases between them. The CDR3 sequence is CASSLAAGPTEAFF. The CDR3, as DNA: TGCGCCAGCAGCTTGGCCGCAGGCCCCACTGAAGCTTTCTTT.